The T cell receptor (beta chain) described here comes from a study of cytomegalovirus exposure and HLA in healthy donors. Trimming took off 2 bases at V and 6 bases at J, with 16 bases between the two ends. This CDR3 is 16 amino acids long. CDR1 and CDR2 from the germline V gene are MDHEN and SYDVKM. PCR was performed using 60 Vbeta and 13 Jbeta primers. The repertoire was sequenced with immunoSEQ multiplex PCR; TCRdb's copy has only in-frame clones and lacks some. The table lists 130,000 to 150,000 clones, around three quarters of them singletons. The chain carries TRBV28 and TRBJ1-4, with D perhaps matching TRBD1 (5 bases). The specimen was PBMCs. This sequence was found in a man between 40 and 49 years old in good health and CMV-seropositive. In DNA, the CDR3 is TGTGCCAGCAGTTTACCGGGGGTGCTTTCAGATGAAAAACTGTTTTTT. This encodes CASSLPGVLSDEKLFF.